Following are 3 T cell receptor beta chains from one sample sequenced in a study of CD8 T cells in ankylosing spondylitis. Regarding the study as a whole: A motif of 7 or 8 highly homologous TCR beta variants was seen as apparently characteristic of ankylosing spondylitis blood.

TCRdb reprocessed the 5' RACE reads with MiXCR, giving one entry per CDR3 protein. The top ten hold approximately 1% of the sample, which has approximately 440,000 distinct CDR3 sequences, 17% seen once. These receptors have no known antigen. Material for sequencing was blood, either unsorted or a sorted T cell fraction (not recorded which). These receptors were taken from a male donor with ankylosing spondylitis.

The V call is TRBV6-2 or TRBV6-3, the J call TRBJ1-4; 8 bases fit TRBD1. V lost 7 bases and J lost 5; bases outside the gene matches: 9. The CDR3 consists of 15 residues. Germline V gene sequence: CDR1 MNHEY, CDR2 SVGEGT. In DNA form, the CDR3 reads TGTGCCAGCACGTCGCCCCGGACAGGGAATGAAAAACTGTTTTTT. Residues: CASTSPRTGNEKLFF.

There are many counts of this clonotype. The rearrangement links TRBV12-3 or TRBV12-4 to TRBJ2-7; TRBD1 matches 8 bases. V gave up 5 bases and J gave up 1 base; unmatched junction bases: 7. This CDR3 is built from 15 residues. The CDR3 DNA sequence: TGTGCCAGCAGTCTTGGACAGGGTAGGTCCTACGAGCAGTACTTC. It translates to CASSLGQGRSYEQYF.

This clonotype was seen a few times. CDR3 bases: TGTGCCAGCAGGGTAGCGGGGGGTTCCTACGAGCAGTACTTC. Its protein is CASRVAGGSYEQYF. The chain uses TRBV12-3 or TRBV12-4 and TRBJ2-7; TRBD2 matches 10 bases. The CDR3 extends over 14 amino acids. Losses at the gene ends were 6 bases for V and 1 base for J; bases not matched to a gene: 3.